This T cell receptor beta chain originates from a study of blood T cell repertoires in COVID-19 (TCRdb year 2020). Describing the broader study: Samples covering the acute and convalescent phases of COVID-19 were provided by collaborators in the United States, Italy and Spain. Deeply sampled blood TCRbeta repertoires from subjects exposed to, actively infected with, or recovered from COVID-19 were included in the dataset. The prospective study material was composed of cDNA or gDNA derived from T cells, B-cell-depleted T cells, or PBMCs. The repertoires were made available in a free public database intended to serve as a resource for research on the immune response to SARS-CoV-2. Samples came from the ongoing ImmuneRACE study (first 160 participants) plus 1,254 subjects from 6 global collaborators. Where HLA class I and class II types were available, the types were taken from metadata supplied by the sample provider, not from assay-based typing. The sample metadata nearly always contained a de-identified subject ID, COVID-19 status, age in years and sex. General findings and caveats noted by the study authors: How much clinical and demographic metadata was included differed by source and by participant, and the metadata was provided uncurated.

Trimming removed 6 bases from V and 2 bases from J, leaving 5 bases between the germline ends. The CDR3 numbers 13 residues from cysteine through phenylalanine. Left in the record is the CDR3 DNA by itself, 39 bases read in frame from the first base. The germline V gene (reference sequence) provides CDR1 LNHDA and CDR2 SQIVND. Each collaborating institution followed its own protocols to collect whole blood in K2EDTA tubes. For TCRbeta analysis, collaborators shipped samples as frozen whole blood, isolated PBMCs, or DNA extracted from either of those sample types. Details on this clone: The antigen this receptor binds is unknown. Per-base quality was not reported, and no clone a single base away is much larger than it.

The immunoSEQ Assay, a bias-controlled multiplex PCR, was used to amplify TCRbeta CDR3 regions from genomic DNA. Per the original workflow: Within the assay, amplification of reference gene primers was used to estimate how many nucleated cells each sample contained. To quantify the absolute abundance of each unique TCRbeta CDR3 rearrangement, sequence reads were collapsed and filtered. For each sample, productive Simpson clonality was calculated as the square root of Simpson's diversity index across productive rearrangements. This immuneACCESS table, as held by TCRdb, lists in-frame sequences with V and J called but not all clones. Of the missing ones, under half trace to an unresolved V gene in checked studies; the others have no known cause. That table gives V, J and clone size, and the DNA gave D and trimming. Within this sample are some 270,000 clones, with around 89% of them counted one time only. 0.7% to 0.9% of the sample comes from the top ten.

Material for sequencing was peripheral blood. The TCR sequence derives from a man aged 25 to 40 with acute or convalescent COVID-19. Recombination linked TRBV19 to TRBJ2-6, with TRBD1 perhaps the D gene, on 5 matching bases. The CDR3 sequence is CASRGPGANVLTF. The DNA sequence is given as TGTGCCAGTAGGGGGCCTGGGGCCAACGTCCTGACTTTC.